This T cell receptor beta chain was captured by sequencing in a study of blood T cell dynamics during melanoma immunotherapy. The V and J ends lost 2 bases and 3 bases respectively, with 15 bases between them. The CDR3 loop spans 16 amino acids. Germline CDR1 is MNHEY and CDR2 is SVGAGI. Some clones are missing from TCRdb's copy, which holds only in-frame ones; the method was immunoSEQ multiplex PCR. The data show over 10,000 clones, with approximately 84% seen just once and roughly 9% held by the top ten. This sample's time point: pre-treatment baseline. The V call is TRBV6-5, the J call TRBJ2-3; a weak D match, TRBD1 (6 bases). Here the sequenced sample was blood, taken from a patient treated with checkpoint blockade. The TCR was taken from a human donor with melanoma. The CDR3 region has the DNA TGTGCCAGCAGTTACACTTCGGGACACTTTACAGATACGCAGTATTTT. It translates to CASSYTSGHFTDTQYF.